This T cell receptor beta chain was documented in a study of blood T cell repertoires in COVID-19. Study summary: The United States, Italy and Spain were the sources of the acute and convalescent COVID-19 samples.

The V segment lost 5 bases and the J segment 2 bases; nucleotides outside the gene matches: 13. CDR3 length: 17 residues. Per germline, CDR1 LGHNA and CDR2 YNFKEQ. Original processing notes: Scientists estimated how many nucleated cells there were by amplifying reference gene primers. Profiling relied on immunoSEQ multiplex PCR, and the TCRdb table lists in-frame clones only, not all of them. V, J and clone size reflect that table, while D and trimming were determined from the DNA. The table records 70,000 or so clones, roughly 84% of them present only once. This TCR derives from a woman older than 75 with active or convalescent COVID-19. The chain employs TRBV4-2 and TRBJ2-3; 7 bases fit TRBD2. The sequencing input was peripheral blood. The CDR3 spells CASSTAAGLQHTDTQYF. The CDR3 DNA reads TGTGCCAGCAGCACGGCAGCGGGACTGCAACACACAGATACGCAGTATTTT.